This T cell receptor beta chain was captured in a study of immune evolution from preneoplasia to lung adenocarcinoma. V lost 3 bases, J lost 0 bases, and 17 bases lay in between. Germline values: CDR1 MGHRA, CDR2 YSYEKL. This CDR3 is 17 amino acids long. The data were produced by immunoSEQ multiplex PCR, yet TCRdb's version contains in-frame clones alone and is incomplete. The sample has 8,000 to 8,500 clones, roughly 80% seen once. Sequenced material: FFPE minimally invasive lung adenocarcinoma tissue. This TCR came from a person aged 70 to 80 with lung adenocarcinoma. V usage is TRBV4-1 and J usage is TRBJ2-5; TRBD1 is a possible D gene (6 bases). Here the CDR3 reads CASSHPRSGDHQETQYF. CDR3 bases: TGCGCCAGCAGCCACCCTAGGTCAGGGGATCACCAAGAGACCCAGTACTTC.